This entry lists 6 T cell receptor beta chains sequenced from one sample in a study of blood T cell repertoires in COVID-19. Measured with immunoSEQ multiplex PCR; TCRdb has only the in-frame clones, and not every one. The sample yields 54,000 or so clones, 80% to 85% seen once. The sample comprised peripheral blood. These receptors came from an older woman with acute or convalescent COVID-19.

The CDR3 reads CASSERGRSRLNYGYTF. The CDR3 coding sequence is TGTGCCAGCAGTGAACGGGGGAGGAGCCGATTAAACTATGGCTACACCTTC. The chain links TRBV2 to TRBJ1-2; D might be TRBD1 (5 bases). Germline loops: CDR1 SNHLY, CDR2 FYNNEI. With 2 bases removed from V and 2 bases from J, the gap between germline ends came to 18 bases. This CDR3 contains 17 residues.

The chain links TRBV2 to TRBJ2-1, with D possibly being TRBD1 (6 bases). With 8 bases removed from V and 5 bases from J, the gap between germline ends came to 16 bases. The CDR3 has 14 residues. The V gene's germline CDR1 is SNHLY and CDR2 FYNNEI. The CDR3 spells CASGHRTVDNEQFF. In DNA, the CDR3 is TGTGCCAGCGGCCACAGGACAGTGGACAATGAGCAGTTCTTC.

The rearrangement links TRBV5-1 to TRBJ2-1; 16 positions match TRBD2. The length of the CDR3 is 17 residues. The germline CDR1 and CDR2 sequences are SGHRS and YFSETQ. V shed 1 base, J shed 8 bases, and the junction held 6 bases outside the gene matches. CDR3 sequence (DNA): TGCGCCAGCAGCTTGCCGGGACTAGCGGGAGGGGTGGATGAGCAGTTCTTC. Amino acid sequence: CASSLPGLAGGVDEQFF.

J is TRBJ2-3 and V is TRBV7-3; 8 bases map to TRBD2. Germline CDR1 reads SGHTA; CDR2 reads FQGTGA. CDR3 size: 14 residues. The trim removed 5 bases at V and 0 bases at J, leaving 1 base unmatched. CDR3 nucleotides: TGTGCCAGCAGCCGGGGGGGAAGCACAGATACGCAGTATTTT. The encoded protein is CASSRGGSTDTQYF. Drawing the rest from reference TRBV7-3 and TRBJ2-3, the complete variable domain is GAGVSQTPSNKVTEKGKYVELRCDPISGHTALYWYRQSLGQGPEFLIYFQGTGAADDSGLPNDRFFAVRPEGSVSTLKIQRTERGDSAVYLCASSRGGSTDTQYFGPGTRLTVL.

The genes are TRBV7-3 and TRBJ1-2; 7 positions match TRBD1. CDR3 size: 13 residues. The trim removed 5 bases at V and 2 bases at J, leaving 2 bases unmatched. The V gene's germline CDR1 is SGHTA and CDR2 FQGTGA. The CDR3 region is CASSPDRNYGYTF. CDR3 DNA: TGTGCCAGCAGCCCGGACAGGAACTATGGCTACACCTTC.

The chain employs TRBV30 and TRBJ1-5; possibly TRBD1 for D (6 bases). Deletions cut 1 base from V and 5 bases from J, with 18 bases between. The CDR3 covers 16 residues. Per the germline V gene, CDR1 is GTSNPN and CDR2 is SVGIG (reference sequence). The CDR3, as DNA: TGTGCCTGGAGTGCCATGGGAGGGGGGGCGGATCAGCCCCAGCATTTT. This sequence encodes CAWSAMGGGADQPQHF.